This entry lists 31 T cell receptor beta chains sequenced from one sample in a study of cytomegalovirus exposure and HLA in healthy donors. Amplification used 60 Vbeta primers and 13 Jbeta primers. Generated by immunoSEQ multiplex PCR, the TCRdb table keeps only in-frame clones and is missing some. The table shows 150,000 to 200,000 clones, with roughly four fifths occurring only once. The sample comprised PBMCs. These receptor sequences come from a young woman in good health and CMV-seropositive.

This chain uses TRBV10-3 with TRBJ1-1; D is unresolved. V gave up 10 bases and J gave up 11 bases, with 14 bases separating them. The length of the CDR3 is 10 residues. Germline V gives CDR1 ENHRY, CDR2 SYGVKD. This CDR3 reads CASSPPRAFF. The CDR3 nucleotides read TGTGCCAGCAGCCCCCCACGGGCTTTCTTT.

This chain uses TRBV7-2 with TRBJ2-3, with D uncertain. Deletions cut 7 bases from V and 2 bases from J, with 16 bases between. Germline V CDR1 and CDR2: SGHTA, FQGNSA. This CDR3 is 15 amino acids long. The DNA of the CDR3 is TGTGCCAGCACCATTATAGAATCCAACACAGATACGCAGTATTTT. Protein: CASTIIESNTDTQYF.

The chain carries TRBV19 and TRBJ1-1; D perhaps matches TRBD1 (5 bases). Germline V gene lookup returns CDR1 LNHDA and CDR2 SQIVND (reference sequence). CDR3 length equals 13 residues. Trimming cost V 5 bases and J 4 bases, with 11 bases left between them. The CDR3 is CASSGAGGTEAFF. The CDR3 DNA reads as TGTGCCAGTAGTGGTGCCGGGGGCACTGAAGCTTTCTTT.

V gene TRBV7-2 combines with J gene TRBJ1-3; D is possibly TRBD1 (5 bases). The CDR3 sequence is 14 residues long. The germline V gene has CDR1 SGHTA and CDR2 FQGNSA. Deletions cut 3 bases from V and 2 bases from J, with 8 bases between. The chain's CDR3 is CASSFRTTGNTIYF. The CDR3 region has the DNA TGTGCCAGCAGCTTCCGGACAACTGGAAACACCATATATTTT.

The rearrangement uses TRBV5-4 and TRBJ1-1; no firm D call. The CDR3 is made up of 12 amino acids. Germline CDR1 reads SGHNT; CDR2 reads YYREEE (reference sequence). V was cut by 4 bases and J by 1 base, with 5 bases left in between. For the CDR3, the DNA is TGTGCCAGCAGCCCGGGGAACACTGAAGCTTTCTTT. Translating gives CASSPGNTEAFF. The full variable domain, its missing parts supplied by reference TRBV5-4 and TRBJ1-1, is ETGVTQSPTHLIKTRGQQVTLRCSSQSGHNTVSWYQQALGQGPQFIFQYYREEENGRGNFPPRFSGLQFPNYSSELNVNALELDDSALYLCASSPGNTEAFFGQGTRLTVV.

This clone appeared a few times. This chain joins TRBV11-2 and TRBJ2-7; no reliable D call. CDR1 and CDR2 (germline): SGHAT, FQNNGV. V was trimmed by 5 bases and J by 6 bases, leaving 11 bases between them. This CDR3 comprises 12 residues. The CDR3 here is CASSRVFCEQYF. In DNA, the CDR3 is TGTGCCAGCAGCCGAGTTTTTTGCGAGCAGTACTTC.

The genes are TRBV4-2 and TRBJ2-1, with a possible D match to TRBD2 (5 bases). V shed 0 bases and J shed 1 base, with 13 bases lying between them. The CDR3 length is 17 residues. CDR1 is LGHNA, CDR2 YNFKEQ, per germline. The CDR3 coding sequence is TGTGCCAGCAGCCAAGACTCGGGATTGAGTTCCTACAATGAGCAGTTCTTC. Protein product: CASSQDSGLSSYNEQFF.

The V call is TRBV7-8, the J call TRBJ1-2; 8 bases are shared with TRBD1. CDR3 size: 15 residues. Germline V gene data show CDR1 as SGHVS and CDR2 as FQNEAQ. Trimming cost V 3 bases and J 5 bases; bases outside gene matches: 8. This CDR3 is CASSLGVDRGYGYTF. CDR3 in DNA: TGTGCCAGCAGCTTGGGGGTAGACAGGGGTTATGGCTACACCTTC.

There are a few counts of this clone. The chain recombines TRBV7-9 with TRBJ1-1, with a possible D match to TRBD1 (5 bases). Germline V CDR1 and CDR2: SEHNR, FQNEAQ (reference sequence). The CDR3 sequence is 13 residues long. V lost 2 bases, J lost 1 base, and 5 bases lay in between. The CDR3 DNA reads TGTGCCAGCAGCTTACAGGGGAACACTGAAGCTTTCTTT. Translating it yields CASSLQGNTEAFF. Together with reference TRBV7-9 and TRBJ1-1, the CDR3 gives the full variable domain: DTGVSQNPRHKITKRGQNVTFRCDPISEHNRLYWYRQTLGQGPEFLTYFQNEAQLEKSRLLSDRFSAERPKGSFSTLEIQRTEQGDSAMYLCASSLQGNTEAFFGQGTRLTVV.

With regard to this clone: This sample includes further DNA sequences coding for the same CDR3. The chain joins TRBV9 to TRBJ1-1; no clear D gene. Germline V gene sequence: CDR1 SGDLS, CDR2 YYNGEE. V was trimmed by 0 bases and J by 1 base, leaving 4 bases between them. This CDR3 spans 13 amino acids. For the CDR3, the DNA is TGTGCCAGCAGCGTAGGGGCGAACACTGAAGCTTTCTTT. It encodes CASSVGANTEAFF.

The CDR3 coding sequence is TGTGCCAGCAGCTTAGAAACAGGCAATCAGCCCCAGCATTTT. This encodes CASSLETGNQPQHF. The chain has TRBV7-2 and TRBJ1-5; D not resolved. The CDR3 is 14 residues long. Trimming left V 1 base short and J 2 bases short, with 6 bases between. Germline V gene sequence: CDR1 SGHTA, CDR2 FQGNSA.

The J gene is TRBJ2-1, the V gene TRBV2; 10 nucleotides line up with TRBD2. Germline V gene sequence: CDR1 SNHLY, CDR2 FYNNEI. J was trimmed by 5 bases and V by 7 bases; bases with no gene match: 11. The length of the CDR3 is 16 residues. CDR3 DNA sequence: TGTGCCAGCACGACGGAAGGACTAGCGGAGCACAATGAGCAGTTCTTC. Its protein product is CASTTEGLAEHNEQFF. Full variable domain (rest looked up from reference TRBV2 and TRBJ2-1): EPEVTQTPSHQVTQMGQEVILRCVPISNHLYFYWYRQILGQKVEFLVSFYNNEISEKSEIFDDQFSVERPDGSNFTLKIRSTKLEDSAMYFCASTTEGLAEHNEQFFGPGTRLTVL.

The V call is TRBV6-5, the J call TRBJ1-5, with 7 nucleotides matching TRBD1. CDR1 and CDR2 from the germline V gene are MNHEY and SVGAGI. The ends lost 2 bases at V and 7 bases at J; junction bases unmatched: 8. The CDR3 runs 15 residues. The CDR3 DNA reads as TGTGCCAGCAGTTACACAGGCCAAGGGGGCCAGCCCCAGCATTTT. Translation gives CASSYTGQGGQPQHF.

The chain has TRBV7-2 and TRBJ1-6; no reliable D call. V shed 5 bases and J shed 9 bases, with 11 bases lying between them. The CDR3 runs to 13 residues. CDR1 is SGHTA, CDR2 FQGNSA, per germline. The CDR3 sequence is CASSPLLASPLHF. The CDR3, as DNA: TGTGCCAGCAGCCCCCTCTTGGCTTCACCCCTCCACTTT.

The V gene is TRBV19, the J gene TRBJ1-5; D is ambiguous. The CDR3 has 13 residues. CDR1 and CDR2 from the germline V gene are LNHDA and SQIVND (reference sequence). V was clipped by 4 bases and J by 5 bases, with 9 bases between them. This CDR3 reads CASSNLGDQPQHF. For the CDR3, the DNA is TGTGCCAGTAGTAACCTCGGGGATCAGCCCCAGCATTTT.

The chain has TRBV13 and TRBJ1-2; D not certain. Germline V CDR1 and CDR2: PRHDT, FYEKMQ (reference sequence). V lost 5 bases to trimming and J lost 1 base, with 14 bases between them. The CDR3 covers 15 residues. The CDR3 sequence: CASSALLEVNYGYTF. CDR3 coding DNA: TGTGCCAGCAGCGCCCTTCTCGAGGTTAACTATGGCTACACCTTC.

The chain couples TRBV30 to TRBJ2-5, with 7 bases matching TRBD1. The CDR3 is 13 amino acids. CDR1 is GTSNPN and CDR2 is SVGIG in the germline V gene (reference sequence). The V gene end was trimmed by 0 bases and the J gene end by 5 bases; junction bases not matched to a gene: 3. The CDR3 region is CAWSVLQGETQYF. The CDR3 nucleotides are TGTGCCTGGAGTGTACTACAGGGGGAGACCCAGTACTTC.

The gene calls are TRBV5-6 and TRBJ2-7; 8 bases align to TRBD1. This CDR3 spans 15 amino acids. V lost 0 bases, J lost 7 bases, and 9 bases stayed unmatched. In germline, CDR1 is SGHDT, CDR2 YYEEEE. The CDR3 region is CASSLGGQGRGEQYF. The CDR3 DNA reads TGTGCCAGCAGCTTGGGAGGACAGGGACGGGGGGAGCAGTACTTC.

The chain combines TRBV29-1 with TRBJ2-7; weak D call: TRBD1 (5 bases). The CDR3 extends over 12 amino acids. V was clipped by 4 bases and J by 3 bases, with 10 bases between them. Germline CDR1 and CDR2: SQVTM and ANQGSEA. CDR3 amino acids: CSVATDNYEQYF. The CDR3 DNA reads TGCAGCGTTGCTACGGACAACTACGAGCAGTACTTC.

The chain links TRBV2 to TRBJ1-6; D is uncertain. The CDR3 runs 12 residues. The germline V gene encodes CDR1 SNHLY and CDR2 FYNNEI. V lost 3 bases, J lost 9 bases, and 6 bases lay in between. The CDR3 region has the DNA TGTGCCAGCAGTGAGGGCAGTTCACCCCTCCACTTT. Encoded protein: CASSEGSSPLHF. Using reference TRBV2 and TRBJ1-6 for the parts outside the CDR3, the full variable domain is EPEVTQTPSHQVTQMGQEVILRCVPISNHLYFYWYRQILGQKVEFLVSFYNNEISEKSEIFDDQFSVERPDGSNFTLKIRSTKLEDSAMYFCASSEGSSPLHFGNGTRLTVT.

This chain uses TRBV2 with TRBJ1-1; tentatively, D is TRBD1 (5 bases). CDR1 SNHLY and CDR2 FYNNEI come from the germline V gene. The length of the CDR3 is 14 residues. V was clipped by 4 bases and J by 3 bases, with 12 bases between them. The CDR3 protein is CASSGGESYTEAFF. As DNA, the CDR3 is TGTGCCAGCAGTGGGGGGGAGTCGTACACTGAAGCTTTCTTT.

The J gene is TRBJ2-5, the V gene TRBV4-1, with D tentatively TRBD2 (6 bases). This CDR3 region has 16 residues. Germline lookup yields CDR1 MGHRA and CDR2 YSYEKL. The V end was cut by 4 bases, the J end by 4 bases, with 19 bases between. CDR3 in DNA: TGCGCCAGCAGCCTGGCGGGGTGGTCATCTCGAGAGACCCAGTACTTC. Protein: CASSLAGWSSRETQYF.

V usage is TRBV4-3 and J usage is TRBJ2-3; 11 bases are a match to TRBD2. The CDR3 is made up of 16 amino acids. J was trimmed by 7 bases and V by 0 bases; bases with no gene match: 6. Germline values: CDR1 LGHNA, CDR2 YSLEER. CDR3 sequence reads: CASSQDLLAGANTQYF. The CDR3 bases are TGCGCCAGCAGCCAAGATCTACTAGCGGGGGCAAATACGCAGTATTTT.

Comments on this clone: The conserved phenylalanine or tryptophan normally closing the CDR3 is absent here, so this likely arose from a read error. Because the CDR3's place on the DNA is in doubt, the DNA is left out and the CDR3 is given as listed by TCRdb. The chain joins TRBV28 to TRBJ2-3; TRBD2 is the table's D call, not checked against the DNA. Germline CDR1 and CDR2: MDHEN and SYDVKM. The CDR3 is 13 residues long, ends included. CDR3: CASTPPSGGEKCT.

This chain connects TRBV19 to TRBJ2-6, with D possibly matching TRBD2 (6 bases). This CDR3 contains 15 residues. Per germline, CDR1 LNHDA and CDR2 SQIVND (reference sequence). The V and J ends lost 7 bases and 3 bases respectively, with 13 bases between them. This CDR3 is CASTRGLVGANVLTF. The CDR3 region has the DNA TGTGCCAGTACGCGGGGTTTGGTTGGGGCCAACGTCCTGACTTTC.

V and J are TRBV2 and TRBJ1-4, with 9 positions matching TRBD1. The V and J ends lost 8 bases and 8 bases, in that order; junction bases with no gene match: 9. This CDR3 contains 14 residues. Germline V gives CDR1 SNHLY, CDR2 FYNNEI. The DNA of the CDR3 is TGTGCCAGCTCACTACAGGGGGCGTGGGAAAAACTGTTTTTT. Translation gives CASSLQGAWEKLFF.

This rearrangement joins TRBV15 to TRBJ1-4; tentative D call: TRBD1 (6 bases). Germline values: CDR1 LNHNV, CDR2 YYDKDF (reference sequence). V gave up 6 bases and J gave up 6 bases, with 11 bases separating them. This CDR3 region has 13 residues. The CDR3 reads CATRSGVDEKLFF. The CDR3 region has the DNA TGTGCCACCAGATCAGGGGTTGATGAAAAACTGTTTTTT.

This clone was found a few times. This chain links TRBV5-1 with TRBJ1-1; 7 nucleotides line up with TRBD1. The CDR3 loop spans 15 amino acids. Trimming took 0 bases from V and 2 from J; bases not matched to a gene: 4. Germline-derived CDR1 and CDR2 are SGHRS and YFSETQ. The CDR3 DNA reads as TGCGCCAGCAGCTTGGAGGGACAGATAAACACTGAAGCTTTCTTT. Residues: CASSLEGQINTEAFF.

V usage is TRBV5-6 and J usage is TRBJ2-7; D is possibly TRBD2 (6 bases). V lost 3 bases to trimming and J lost 4 bases, with 11 bases between them. The germline CDR1 and CDR2 sequences are SGHDT and YYEEEE. This CDR3 is built from 13 residues. CDR3: CASSSGGFYEQYF. CDR3 coding DNA: TGTGCCAGCAGCTCCGGGGGTTTTTACGAGCAGTACTTC.

The V call is TRBV9, the J call TRBJ2-3; D may be TRBD2 (7 bases). Looked up from germline, CDR1 is SGDLS and CDR2 is YYNGEE. This CDR3 is 17 amino acids long. Trimming removed 4 bases from V and 2 bases from J, with 20 bases in between. The CDR3 nucleotides are TGTGCCAGCAGCCCAGGGAGGGGGGGGCGAATCACAGATACGCAGTATTTT. As protein: CASSPGRGGRITDTQYF.

The V gene is TRBV5-1, the J gene TRBJ2-5, with a weak D call TRBD2 (5 bases). Trimming took off 8 bases at V and 5 bases at J, with 16 bases between the two ends. The germline CDR1 and CDR2 sequences are SGHRS and YFSETQ. The CDR3 contains 13 residues. The CDR3 sequence is CASTRGLGETQYF. CDR3 DNA sequence: TGCGCCAGTACGCGAGGGTTGGGGGAGACCCAGTACTTC.